This T cell receptor beta chain was sequenced in a study of CXCR3-negative and CXCR3-positive naive CD8 T cells. The libraries of TRB cDNA were constructed through 5' RACE using UMI labels. For each CDR3 protein, TCRdb gives one entry from its re-call of the 5' RACE reads, without DNA. The listing records about 80,000 distinct CDR3 sequences. The CDR3 contains 15 residues. Germline V gene lookup returns CDR1 SGHTA and CDR2 FQGNSA. J is TRBJ2-3 and V is TRBV7-2; the D call from TCRdb, TRBD2, cannot be confirmed without DNA. Sequences were obtained from naive CXCR3- CD8+ T cells from blood. Subset reported: CD45RO-CCR7+CD27+CD95- naive CD8+ T cells lacking CXCR3 (TNR3-). The source is a human donor in good health. Some clones in this sample may be carry-over from other donors' samples. CDR3 sequence: CASIPSGGYTDTQYF.